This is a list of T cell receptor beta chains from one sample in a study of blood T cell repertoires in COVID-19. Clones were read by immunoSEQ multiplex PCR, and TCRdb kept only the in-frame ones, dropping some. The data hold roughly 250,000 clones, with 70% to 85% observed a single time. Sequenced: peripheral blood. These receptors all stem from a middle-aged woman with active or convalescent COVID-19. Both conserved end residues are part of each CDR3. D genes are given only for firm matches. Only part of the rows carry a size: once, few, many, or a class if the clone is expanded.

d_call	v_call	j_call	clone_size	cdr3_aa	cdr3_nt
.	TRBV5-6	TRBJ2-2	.	CASSLGQGGVIGELFF	TGTGCCAGCAGCTTAGGACAGGGAGGGGTGATCGGGGAGCTGTTTTTT
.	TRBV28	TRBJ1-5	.	CASLYSGFGQPQHF	TGTGCCAGCCTTTATAGCGGTTTCGGACAGCCCCAGCATTTT
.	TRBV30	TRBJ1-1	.	CAWGPSSTEAFF	TGTGCCTGGGGGCCTTCGAGCACTGAAGCTTTCTTT
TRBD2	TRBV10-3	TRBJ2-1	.	CAISESGTSGGRYNEQFF	TGTGCCATCAGTGAGTCCGGGACTAGCGGGGGACGTTACAATGAGCAGTTCTTC
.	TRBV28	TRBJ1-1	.	CASSPSAGAYTEAFF	TGTGCCAGCAGTCCGTCCGCTGGGGCTTACACTGAAGCTTTCTTT
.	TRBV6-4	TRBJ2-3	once	CASSVGQGFTDTQYF	TGTGCCAGCAGTGTGGGGCAGGGATTCACAGATACGCAGTATTTT
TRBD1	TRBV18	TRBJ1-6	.	CASSRDRDSPLHF	TGTGCCAGCTCACGGGACAGGGATTCACCCCTCCACTTT
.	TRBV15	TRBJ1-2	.	CATSRDASEFYGYTF	TGTGCCACCAGCAGAGATGCTTCAGAATTTTATGGCTACACCTTC
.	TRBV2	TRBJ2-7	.	CASSGMRYEQYF	TGTGCCAGCAGTGGGATGAGGTACGAGCAGTACTTC
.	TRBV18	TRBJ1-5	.	CASSPGAGEGQPQHF	TGTGCCAGCTCACCGGGGGCAGGGGAGGGTCAGCCCCAGCATTTT
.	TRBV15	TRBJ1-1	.	CATSRPPKEMNTEAFF	TGTGCCACCAGCAGACCTCCTAAAGAAATGAACACTGAAGCTTTCTTT
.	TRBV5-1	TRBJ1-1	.	CASSLGRELPVGAFF	TGCGCCAGCAGCTTGGGCCGGGAACTACCGGTCGGGGCTTTCTTT
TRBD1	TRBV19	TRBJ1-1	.	CASSVSTGTNTEAFF	TGTGCCAGTAGCGTCTCGACAGGGACGAACACTGAAGCTTTCTTT
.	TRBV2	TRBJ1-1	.	CASSGGENTEAFF	TGTGCCAGCAGTGGCGGTGAGAACACTGAAGCTTTCTTT
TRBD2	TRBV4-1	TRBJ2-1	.	CASSLRNRAGDEQFF	TGCGCCAGCAGCCTAAGGAATCGAGCGGGGGATGAGCAGTTCTTC
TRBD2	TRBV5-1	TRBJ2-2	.	CASSPGLAGANTGELFF	TGCGCCAGCAGCCCGGGACTAGCGGGGGCTAACACCGGGGAGCTGTTTTTT
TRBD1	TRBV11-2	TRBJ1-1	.	CASSLYGRGPGTEAFF	TGTGCCAGCAGCTTATACGGCAGGGGGCCGGGAACTGAAGCTTTCTTT
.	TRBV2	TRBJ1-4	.	CASSEFPSRNEKLFF	TGTGCCAGCAGTGAATTTCCCTCGCGGAATGAAAAACTGTTTTTT
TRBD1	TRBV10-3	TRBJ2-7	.	CASQGQAGEQYF	TGTGCCTCACAGGGACAGGCTGGCGAGCAGTACTTC
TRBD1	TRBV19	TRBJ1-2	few	CASSPMTGGKSYGYTF	TGTGCCAGTAGCCCGATGACAGGGGGCAAGAGCTATGGCTACACCTTC
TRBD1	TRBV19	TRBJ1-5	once	CASSHWRTGGDDQPQHF	TGTGCCAGTAGCCACTGGCGGACAGGGGGCGATGATCAGCCCCAGCATTTT
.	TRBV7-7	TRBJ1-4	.	CASSLDRGEKLFF	TGTGCTAGCAGCTTAGATCGGGGAGAAAAACTGTTTTTT
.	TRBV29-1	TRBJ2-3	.	CSVEEADTDTQYF	TGCAGCGTTGAAGAGGCTGACACAGATACGCAGTATTTT
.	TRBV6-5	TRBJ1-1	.	CASRVFQGLNTEAFF	TGTGCCAGCAGAGTCTTTCAGGGCCTGAACACTGAAGCTTTCTTT
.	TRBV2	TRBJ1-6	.	CASSPGLGNSPLHF	TGTGCCAGCAGCCCGGGACTCGGGAATTCACCCCTCCACTTT
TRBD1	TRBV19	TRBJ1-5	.	CASRLQDRGSNQPQHF	TGTGCCAGTAGGCTTCAAGACAGGGGTAGTAATCAGCCCCAGCATTTT
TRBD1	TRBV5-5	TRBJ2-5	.	CASSIRQGEGETQYF	TGTGCCAGCAGCATCCGACAGGGGGAAGGGGAGACCCAGTACTTC
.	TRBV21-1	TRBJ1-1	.	CASSKRAGNTEAFF	TGTGCCAGCAGCAAACGAGCGGGGAACACTGAAGCTTTCTTT
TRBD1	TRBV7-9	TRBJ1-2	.	CASSGRTGGFVGYTF	TGTGCCAGCAGCGGTCGGACAGGGGGGTTCGTTGGCTACACCTTC
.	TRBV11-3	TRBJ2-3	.	CASSSGSRVGASDTQYF	TGTGCCAGCAGCTCGGGGTCCAGGGTGGGGGCCTCAGATACGCAGTATTTT
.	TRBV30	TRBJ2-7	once	CAWTRGTYEQYF	TGTGCCTGGACCAGAGGAACTTACGAGCAGTACTTC
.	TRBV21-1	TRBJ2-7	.	CASSKARGTGPLEQYF	TGTGCCAGCAGCAAAGCGCGGGGGACAGGGCCCCTTGAGCAGTACTTC
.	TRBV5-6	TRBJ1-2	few	CASSLVGQGYGYTF	TGTGCCAGCAGCTTGGTCGGGCAGGGCTATGGCTACACCTTC
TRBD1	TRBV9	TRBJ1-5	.	CASSAHGQGGQPQHF	TGTGCCAGCAGCGCTCATGGACAGGGGGGACAGCCCCAGCATTTT
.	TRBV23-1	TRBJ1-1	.	CASSPSTPGAFF	TGCGCCAGCAGTCCCAGTACACCGGGAGCTTTCTTT
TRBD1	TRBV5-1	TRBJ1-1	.	CASSSWTGKNTEAFF	TGCGCCAGCAGCTCCTGGACAGGGAAAAACACTGAAGCTTTCTTT
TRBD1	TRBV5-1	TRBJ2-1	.	CASSHTGQGYNEQFF	TGCGCCAGCTCCCACACGGGACAGGGCTACAATGAGCAGTTCTTC
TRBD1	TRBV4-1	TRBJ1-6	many	CASSSAGQGNSPLHF	TGCGCCAGCAGCTCTGCGGGACAGGGGAATTCACCCCTCCACTTT
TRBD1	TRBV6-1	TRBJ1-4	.	CASSEALPYRGTNEKLFF	TGTGCCAGCAGTGAAGCCCTACCATACAGGGGAACTAATGAAAAACTGTTTTTT
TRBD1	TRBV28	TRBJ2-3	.	CASSSGTGPSTDTQYF	TGTGCCAGCAGCTCCGGGACAGGGCCTAGCACAGATACGCAGTATTTT
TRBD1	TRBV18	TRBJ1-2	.	CASSPGQLFYGYTF	TGTGCCAGCTCACCGGGACAGTTGTTCTATGGCTACACCTTC
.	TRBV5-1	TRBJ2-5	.	CASSLEGWGETQYF	TGCGCCAGCAGCTTGGAGGGGTGGGGAGAGACCCAGTACTTC
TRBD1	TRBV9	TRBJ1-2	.	CASSARGLGGYTF	TGTGCCAGCAGCGCCAGGGGGCTGGGCGGCTACACCTTC
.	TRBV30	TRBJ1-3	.	CAWSVTGGNTIYF	TGTGCCTGGAGTGTAACAGGTGGAAACACCATATATTTT
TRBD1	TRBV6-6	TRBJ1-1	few	CASSSNNRGTEAFF	TGTGCCAGCAGTTCCAATAACAGGGGCACTGAAGCTTTCTTT
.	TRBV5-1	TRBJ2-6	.	CASSLEASGANVLTF	TGCGCCAGCAGCTTGGAAGCCTCTGGGGCCAACGTCCTGACTTTC
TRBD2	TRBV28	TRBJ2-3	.	CASSHVSGGGTDTQYF	TGTGCCAGCAGTCACGTTAGCGGGGGGGGCACAGATACGCAGTATTTT
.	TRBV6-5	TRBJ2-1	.	CASSSGDLSYNEQFF	TGTGCCAGCAGTTCGGGGGACCTCTCCTACAATGAGCAGTTCTTC
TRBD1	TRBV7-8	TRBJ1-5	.	CASSFQGTGNGQPQHF	TGTGCCAGCAGCTTCCAAGGGACAGGGAACGGTCAGCCCCAGCATTTT